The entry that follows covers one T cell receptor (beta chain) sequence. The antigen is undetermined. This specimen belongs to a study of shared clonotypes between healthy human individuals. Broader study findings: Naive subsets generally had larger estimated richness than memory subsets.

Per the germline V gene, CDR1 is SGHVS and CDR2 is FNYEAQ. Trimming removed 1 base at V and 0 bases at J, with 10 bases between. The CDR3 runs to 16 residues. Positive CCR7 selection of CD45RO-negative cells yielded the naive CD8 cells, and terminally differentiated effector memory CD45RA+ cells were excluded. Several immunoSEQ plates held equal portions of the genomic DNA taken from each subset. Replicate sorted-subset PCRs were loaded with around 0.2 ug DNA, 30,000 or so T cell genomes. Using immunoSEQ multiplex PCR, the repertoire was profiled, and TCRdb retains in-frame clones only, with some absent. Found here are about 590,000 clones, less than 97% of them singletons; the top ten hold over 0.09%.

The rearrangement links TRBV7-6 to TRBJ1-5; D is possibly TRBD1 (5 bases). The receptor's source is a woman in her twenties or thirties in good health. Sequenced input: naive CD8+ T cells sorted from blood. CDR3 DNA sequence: TGTGCCAGCAGCTTAGTCCCCGGGGGTAGCAATCAGCCCCAGCATTTT. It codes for CASSLVPGGSNQPQHF.